This TCR beta chain derives from a study of T cells in Graves' hyperthyroidism and ophthalmopathy. Using RNA transcripts as the source, TCR beta CDR3 regions were amplified. The HTBI primer set served for first-round RT-PCR of the TCR CDR3. One entry per CDR3 protein, called by TCRdb with MiXCR from the multiplex PCR reads. This sample has under 400,000 distinct CDR3 sequences, with approximately 17% found just once. With V trimmed by 3 bases and J by 9 bases, 7 bases remained unmatched. The CDR3 totals 14 residues. Germline assignment: CDR1 SGHRS and CDR2 YFSETQ. Sequenced: blood. This TCR derives from a man between 25 and 39 years old with Graves' hyperthyroidism. The chain has TRBV5-1 and TRBJ2-4; 9 bases line up with TRBD1. The DNA of the CDR3 is TGCGCCAGCAGCTCCAGCGACAGGGGGGTCATTCAGTACTTC. It codes for CASSSSDRGVIQYF.